The clone carrying this T cell receptor beta chain appeared a few times. Its target is not known. Alongside a J-beta primer mix, a sample-barcoded 5' primer served in a second PCR lasting about 7 to 12 cycles. TCRdb re-called the 5' RACE reads through MiXCR, storing one row per CDR3 protein. The profile covers 800,000 or so distinct CDR3 sequences, with under 80% appearing a single time and roughly 26% taken by the ten largest. Every donor provided roughly 10 milliliters of peripheral blood. Isolated PBMCs totaled at least 6 million in each sample. The CDR3 consists of 17 residues. The germline V gene has CDR1 MNHEY and CDR2 SMNVEV (reference sequence). The junction had 6 bases not matched to a gene; V was cut back by 3 bases and J by 3 bases. This sample stems from a study of blood T cells in healthy people across ages. Study observations and caveats: Bulk PBMC profiling left naive and antigen-experienced comparisons inconclusive. Age brought a roughly linear fall in TCR beta diversity measured per million T cells.

The clonotype was recovered from a man aged 25 to 40 in good health. The chain is built from TRBV27 and TRBJ2-6; 9 bases agree with TRBD2. The sample was blood. The chain's CDR3 is CASSFGLAGNGANVLTF. CDR3 sequence (DNA): TGTGCCAGCAGTTTCGGGCTAGCGGGGAATGGGGCCAACGTCCTGACTTTC. Based on the CDR3 plus reference TRBV27 and TRBJ2-6, the full variable domain is EAQVTQNPRYLITVTGKKLTVTCSQNMNHEYMSWYRQDPGLGLRQIYYSMNVEVTDKGDVPEGYKVSRKEKRNFPLILESPSPNQTSLYFCASSFGLAGNGANVLTFGAGSRLTVL.